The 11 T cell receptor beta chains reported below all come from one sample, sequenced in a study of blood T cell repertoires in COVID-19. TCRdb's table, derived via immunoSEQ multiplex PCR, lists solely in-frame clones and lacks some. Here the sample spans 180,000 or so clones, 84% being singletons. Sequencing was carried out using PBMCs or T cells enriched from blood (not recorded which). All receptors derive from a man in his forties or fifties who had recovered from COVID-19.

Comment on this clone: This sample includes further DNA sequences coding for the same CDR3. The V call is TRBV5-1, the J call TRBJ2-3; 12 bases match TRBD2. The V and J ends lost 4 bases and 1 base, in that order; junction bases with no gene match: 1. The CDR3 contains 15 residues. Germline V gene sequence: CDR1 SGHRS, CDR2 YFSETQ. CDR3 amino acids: CASSRLAGGTDTQYF. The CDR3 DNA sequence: TGCGCCAGCAGCCGACTAGCGGGGGGCACAGATACGCAGTATTTT.

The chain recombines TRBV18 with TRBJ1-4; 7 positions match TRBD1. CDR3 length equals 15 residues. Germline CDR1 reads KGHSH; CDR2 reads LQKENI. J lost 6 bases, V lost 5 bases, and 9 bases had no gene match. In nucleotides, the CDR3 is TGTGCCAGCTCAACCAGGGGGGATCGCGATGAAAAACTGTTTTTT. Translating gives CASSTRGDRDEKLFF.

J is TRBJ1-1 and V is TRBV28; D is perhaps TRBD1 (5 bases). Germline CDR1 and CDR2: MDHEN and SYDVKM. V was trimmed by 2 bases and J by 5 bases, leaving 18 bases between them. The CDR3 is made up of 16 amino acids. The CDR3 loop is CASSLGGARYETEAFF. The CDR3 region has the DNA TGTGCCAGCAGTTTAGGAGGGGCGAGGTACGAAACTGAAGCTTTCTTT.

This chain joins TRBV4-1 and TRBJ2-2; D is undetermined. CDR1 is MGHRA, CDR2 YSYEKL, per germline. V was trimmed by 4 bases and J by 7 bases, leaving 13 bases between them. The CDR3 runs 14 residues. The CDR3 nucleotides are TGCGCCAGCAGCCCCATGACATTTTACGGGGAGCTGTTTTTT. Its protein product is CASSPMTFYGELFF.

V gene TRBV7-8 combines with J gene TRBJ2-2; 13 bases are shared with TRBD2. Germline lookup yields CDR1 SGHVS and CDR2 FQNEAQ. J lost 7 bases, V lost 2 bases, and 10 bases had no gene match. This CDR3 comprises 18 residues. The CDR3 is CASSLFLTSGGAVGELFF. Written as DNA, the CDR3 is TGTGCCAGCAGCTTATTTTTAACTAGCGGGGGGGCCGTCGGGGAGCTGTTTTTT. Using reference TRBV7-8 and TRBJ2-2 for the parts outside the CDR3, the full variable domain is GAGVSQSPRYKVAKRGQDVALRCDPISGHVSLFWYQQALGQGPEFLTYFQNEAQLDKSGLPSDRFFAERPEGSVSTLKIQRTQQEDSAVYLCASSLFLTSGGAVGELFFGEGSRLTVL.

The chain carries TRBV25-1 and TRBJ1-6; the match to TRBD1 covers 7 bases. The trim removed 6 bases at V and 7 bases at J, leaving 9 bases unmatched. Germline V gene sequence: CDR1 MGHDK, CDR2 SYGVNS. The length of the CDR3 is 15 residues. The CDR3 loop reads CASSTIQGRNSPLHF. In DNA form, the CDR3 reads TGTGCCAGCAGCACCATACAGGGGAGGAATTCACCCCTCCACTTT.

The CDR3, as DNA: TGTGCCAGCAGCTTAGAAGGACTCTACACCTTC. Translating it yields CASSLEGLYTF. This chain joins TRBV7-8 and TRBJ1-2, with unresolved D. This CDR3 region has 11 residues. Trimming removed 1 base from V and 10 bases from J, with 7 bases in between. The germline gives CDR1 SGHVS, CDR2 FQNEAQ. Based on the CDR3 plus reference TRBV7-8 and TRBJ1-2, the full variable domain is GAGVSQSPRYKVAKRGQDVALRCDPISGHVSLFWYQQALGQGPEFLTYFQNEAQLDKSGLPSDRFFAERPEGSVSTLKIQRTQQEDSAVYLCASSLEGLYTFGSGTRLTVV.

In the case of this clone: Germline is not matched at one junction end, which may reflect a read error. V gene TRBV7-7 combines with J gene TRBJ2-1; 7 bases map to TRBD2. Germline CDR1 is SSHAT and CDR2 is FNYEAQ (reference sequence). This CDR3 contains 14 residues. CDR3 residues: CASSLDGGYNEQFF. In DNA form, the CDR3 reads TGTGCTAGCAGCTTAGACGGGGGGTACAATGAGCAGTTCTTC. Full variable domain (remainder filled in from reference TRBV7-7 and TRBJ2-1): GAGVSQSPRYKVTKRGQDVTLRCDPISSHATLYWYQQALGQGPEFLTYFNYEAQPDKSGLPSDRFSAERPEGSISTLTIQRTEQRDSAMYRCASSLDGGYNEQFFGPGTRLTVL.

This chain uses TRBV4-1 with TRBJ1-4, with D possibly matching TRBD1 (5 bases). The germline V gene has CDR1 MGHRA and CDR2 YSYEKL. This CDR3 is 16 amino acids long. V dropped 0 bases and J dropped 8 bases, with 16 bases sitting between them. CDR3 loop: CASSQEIAEHREKLFF. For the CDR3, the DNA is TGCGCCAGCAGCCAAGAAATTGCAGAACACAGGGAAAAACTGTTTTTT.

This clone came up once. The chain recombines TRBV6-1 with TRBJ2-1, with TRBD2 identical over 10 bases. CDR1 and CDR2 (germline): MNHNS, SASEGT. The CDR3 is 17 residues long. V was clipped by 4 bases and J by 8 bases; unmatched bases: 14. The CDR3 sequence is CASSADSGGLANYEQFF. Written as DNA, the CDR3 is TGTGCCAGCAGTGCTGATTCGGGGGGACTAGCGAACTATGAGCAGTTCTTC.

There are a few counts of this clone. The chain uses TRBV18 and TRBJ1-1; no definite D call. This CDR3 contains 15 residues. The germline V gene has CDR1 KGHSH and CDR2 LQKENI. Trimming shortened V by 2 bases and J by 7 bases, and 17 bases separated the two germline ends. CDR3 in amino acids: CASSPSSNARREAFF. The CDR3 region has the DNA TGTGCCAGCTCACCAAGCTCTAACGCGCGTCGTGAAGCTTTCTTT.